A single sample gave rise to the 15 T cell receptor beta chains below, sequenced in a study of blood T cell repertoires in COVID-19. Clones were sequenced by immunoSEQ multiplex PCR, and TCRdb holds only the in-frame ones, with some missing. The profile shows roughly 250,000 clones, about 88% of them singletons. Sequenced sample: peripheral blood. The source of these receptors is a woman between 40 and 55 years old who had recovered from COVID-19.

CDR3 nucleotide sequence: TGTGCCAGTACCCCCGGAGGGGCCCTCCTCTACAATGAGCAGTTCTTC. Translating it yields CASTPGGALLYNEQFF. The genes are TRBV19 and TRBJ2-1; D possibly corresponds to TRBD2 (6 bases). V was clipped by 7 bases and J by 3 bases, with 19 bases between them. The CDR3 contains 16 residues. Germline CDR1 reads LNHDA; CDR2 reads SQIVND (reference sequence).

This chain links TRBV4-2 with TRBJ2-2; D perhaps matches TRBD2 (5 bases). CDR1 is LGHNA, CDR2 YNFKEQ, per germline. V was shortened by 0 bases and J by 4 bases, with 15 bases between the two germline ends. This CDR3 is 17 amino acids long. CDR3 amino acids: CASSQDGLAGITGELFF. The CDR3 nucleotides read TGTGCCAGCAGCCAAGATGGGCTAGCCGGCATCACCGGGGAGCTGTTTTTT.

The genes are TRBV18 and TRBJ2-3; the D is unclear. The CDR3 sequence is 13 residues long. The germline V gene has CDR1 KGHSH and CDR2 LQKENI. V gave up 3 bases and J gave up 1 base, with 5 bases separating them. CDR3 loop: CASSPRRTDTQYF. DNA for the CDR3: TGTGCCAGCTCACCGCGGCGCACAGATACGCAGTATTTT.

This clone came up once. The chain has TRBV6-2 or TRBV6-3 and TRBJ2-1; possibly TRBD2 for D (7 bases). The germline V gene encodes CDR1 MNHEY and CDR2 SVGEGT. With 5 bases removed from V and 8 bases from J, the gap between germline ends came to 22 bases. The CDR3 is made up of 16 amino acids. CDR3 in DNA: TGTGCCAGCAGTCCGGGGGGCGGGAGATTTTGGGATGAGCAGTTCTTC. Encoded protein: CASSPGGGRFWDEQFF.

The CDR3 bases are TGTGCCAGCAGTCCCCAGGCGTTTGGCTATGGCTACACCTTC. Its protein is CASSPQAFGYGYTF. The chain uses TRBV27 and TRBJ1-2; no reliable D call. Germline CDR1 and CDR2: MNHEY and SMNVEV (reference sequence). The CDR3 totals 14 residues. V was cut by 5 bases and J by 4 bases, with 14 bases left in between.

The rearrangement joins TRBV27 to TRBJ1-6; no definite D call. The CDR3 runs 15 residues. V lost 4 bases to trimming and J lost 1 base, with 8 bases between them. CDR1 and CDR2 (germline): MNHEY, SMNVEV (reference sequence). The CDR3 DNA reads as TGTGCCAGCAGTTACCGGGGTTCCTATAATTCACCCCTCCACTTT. It specifies CASSYRGSYNSPLHF.

The rearrangement links TRBV18 to TRBJ2-3; 10 nucleotides line up with TRBD2. Germline values: CDR1 KGHSH, CDR2 LQKENI. J lost 3 bases, V lost 1 base, and 4 bases had no gene match. The CDR3 extends over 16 amino acids. This chain's CDR3 is CASSPRSGGATDTQYF. The CDR3 DNA follows: TGTGCCAGCTCACCACGAAGCGGGGGGGCTACAGATACGCAGTATTTT.

This clone has a count of ten or more. The chain combines TRBV3-1 (or the pseudogene TRBV3-2) with TRBJ1-6; D remains ambiguous. Per the germline V gene, CDR1 is LGHDT and CDR2 is YNNKEL (reference sequence). The CDR3 consists of 13 residues. Trimming took off 4 bases at V and 9 bases at J, with 10 bases between the two ends. The CDR3 spells CASSPEFTSPLHF. The CDR3 nucleotides are TGTGCCAGCAGCCCTGAGTTTACTTCACCCCTCCACTTT.

The chain links TRBV5-4 to TRBJ2-1; 8 nucleotides align to TRBD1. V lost 3 bases to trimming and J lost 4 bases; unmatched junction nucleotides: 3. This CDR3 has 14 amino acids. CDR1 is SGHNT and CDR2 is YYREEE in the germline V gene (reference sequence). In DNA form, the CDR3 reads TGTGCCAGCAGCTGGACAGGGACTTACAATGAGCAGTTCTTC. Translated: CASSWTGTYNEQFF.

V is TRBV3-1 (or the pseudogene TRBV3-2) and J is TRBJ2-2, with 11 bases fitting TRBD2. V gave up 6 bases and J gave up 6 bases; unmatched junction bases: 9. Germline V gene lookup returns CDR1 LGHDT and CDR2 YNNKEL (reference sequence). This CDR3 comprises 16 residues. CDR3 DNA: TGTGCCAGCAGTCTAACTAGCGGGAGCCCCCCCGGGGAGCTGTTTTTT. Protein product: CASSLTSGSPPGELFF.

This clone was seen a single time. This chain connects TRBV25-1 to TRBJ2-1; D unclear. The CDR3 contains 12 residues. Germline CDR1 and CDR2: MGHDK and SYGVNS. V was clipped by 2 bases and J by 12 bases, with 11 bases between them. CDR3 residues: CASSEERTGQFF. The CDR3 DNA is TGTGCCAGCAGTGAAGAGAGAACCGGGCAGTTCTTC.

This chain uses TRBV4-3 with TRBJ2-5; 9 positions agree with TRBD1. Unmatched junction bases numbered 3, after V lost 1 base and J lost 3 bases. The CDR3 totals 15 residues. Germline loops: CDR1 LGHNA, CDR2 YSLEER. The CDR3 DNA reads as TGCGCCAGCAGCCAAGTAGGGACAGGGAAAGAGACCCAGTACTTC. Protein sequence: CASSQVGTGKETQYF.

The V gene is TRBV6-5, the J gene TRBJ1-3; TRBD1 matches at 12 bases. The V gene's germline CDR1 is MNHEY and CDR2 SVGAGI. V gave up 6 bases and J gave up 4 bases; unmatched junction bases: 4. The CDR3 consists of 15 residues. CDR3: CASSRDRGHGNTIYF. CDR3 bases: TGTGCCAGCAGCCGGGACAGGGGGCACGGAAACACCATATATTTT.

The chain couples TRBV1 to TRBJ1-5; the D segment call TRBD1 is taken from the table without a DNA check. TRBV1 is listed as a pseudogene. CDR3 length: 17 amino acids. CDR3 in amino acids: CTSSLGQVGRSNQPQHF. The DNA for the CDR3 is TGCACCAGCAGCCTGGGACAGGTGGGAAGAAGCAATCAGCCCCAGCATTTT.

This chain links TRBV19 with TRBJ2-7, with D tentatively TRBD1 (6 bases). V was clipped by 5 bases and J by 0 bases, with 11 bases between them. There are 14 residues in the CDR3. Germline CDR1 is LNHDA and CDR2 is SQIVND (reference sequence). CDR3 DNA sequence: TGTGCCAGTAGTTTGCAGGGGAGCTCCTACGAGCAGTACTTC. Translation gives CASSLQGSSYEQYF.